This T cell receptor (beta chain) emerged from a study of graft-versus-host responses after intestinal transplantation. Overall study: Recipients were all induced with anti-thymocyte globulin, then given tacrolimus and steroids for about three years.

The method was immunoSEQ multiplex PCR; TCRdb's version includes in-frame clones alone and lacks a portion of them. The table shows more than 90,000 clones, with just under 95% occurring only once. On this clone itself: Its antigen is currently unknown.

The CDR3 sequence is 12 residues long. With 6 bases removed from V and 9 bases from J, the gap between germline ends came to 12 bases. Germline V gene data show CDR1 as MDHEN and CDR2 as SYDVKM. This receptor was identified in a human donor who was the organ donor for an intestinal transplant. The chain links TRBV28 to TRBJ2-1; no clear D gene. Sequencing used unstimulated CD8+ T cells sorted from spleen or lymph node cells, obtained before transplant. The CDR3 here is CASRLGTAEQFF. DNA for the CDR3: TGTGCCAGCAGGTTGGGAACGGCTGAGCAGTTCTTC.